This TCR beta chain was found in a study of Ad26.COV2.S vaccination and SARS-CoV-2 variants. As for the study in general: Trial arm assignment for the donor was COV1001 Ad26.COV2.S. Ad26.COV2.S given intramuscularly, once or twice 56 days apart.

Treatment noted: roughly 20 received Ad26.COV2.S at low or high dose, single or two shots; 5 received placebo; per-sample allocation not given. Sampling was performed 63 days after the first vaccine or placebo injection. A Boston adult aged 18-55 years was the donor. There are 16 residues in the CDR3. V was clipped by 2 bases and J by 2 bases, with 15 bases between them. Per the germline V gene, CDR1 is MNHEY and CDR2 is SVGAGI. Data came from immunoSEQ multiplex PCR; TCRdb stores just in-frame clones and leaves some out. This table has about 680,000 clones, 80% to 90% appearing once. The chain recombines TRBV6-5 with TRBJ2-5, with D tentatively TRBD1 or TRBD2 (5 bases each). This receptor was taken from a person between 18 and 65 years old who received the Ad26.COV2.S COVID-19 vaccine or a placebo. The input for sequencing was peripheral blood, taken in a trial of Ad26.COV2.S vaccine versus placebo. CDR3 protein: CASSYGTLGTQETQYF. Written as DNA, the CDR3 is TGTGCCAGCAGTTACGGGACCCTAGGCACACAAGAGACCCAGTACTTC.